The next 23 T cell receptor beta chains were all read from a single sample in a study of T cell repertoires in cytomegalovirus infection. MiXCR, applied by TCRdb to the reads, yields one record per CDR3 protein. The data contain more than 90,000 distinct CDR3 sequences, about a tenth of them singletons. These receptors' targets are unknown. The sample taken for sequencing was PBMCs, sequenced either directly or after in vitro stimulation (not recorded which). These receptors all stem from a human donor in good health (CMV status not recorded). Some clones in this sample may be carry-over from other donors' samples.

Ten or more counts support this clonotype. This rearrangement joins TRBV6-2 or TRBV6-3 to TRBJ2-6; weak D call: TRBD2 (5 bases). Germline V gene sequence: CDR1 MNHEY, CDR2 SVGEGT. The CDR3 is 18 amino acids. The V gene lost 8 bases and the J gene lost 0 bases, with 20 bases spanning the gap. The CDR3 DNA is TGTGCCAGCTTGCGCAGGAGTCGGGGAAGCTCTGGGGCCAACGTCCTGACTTTC. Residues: CASLRRSRGSSGANVLTF.

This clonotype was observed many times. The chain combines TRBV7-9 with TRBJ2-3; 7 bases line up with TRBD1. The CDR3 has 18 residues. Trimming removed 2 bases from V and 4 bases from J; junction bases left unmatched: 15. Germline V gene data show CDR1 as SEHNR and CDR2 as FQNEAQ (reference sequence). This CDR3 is CASSLSKLVTGRPDTQYF. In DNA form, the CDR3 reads TGTGCCAGCAGCTTAAGTAAACTCGTGACAGGGCGACCAGATACGCAGTATTTT. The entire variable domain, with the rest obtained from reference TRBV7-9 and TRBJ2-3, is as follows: DTGVSQNPRHKITKRGQNVTFRCDPISEHNRLYWYRQTLGQGPEFLTYFQNEAQLEKSRLLSDRFSAERPKGSFSTLEIQRTEQGDSAMYLCASSLSKLVTGRPDTQYFGPGTRLTVL.

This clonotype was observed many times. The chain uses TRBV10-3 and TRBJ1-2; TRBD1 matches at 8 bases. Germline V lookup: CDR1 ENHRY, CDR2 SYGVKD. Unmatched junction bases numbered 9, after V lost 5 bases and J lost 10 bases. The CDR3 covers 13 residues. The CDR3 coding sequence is TGTGCCATCAGTTCCAGCACAGGGGGTGACTACACCTTC. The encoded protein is CAISSSTGGDYTF.

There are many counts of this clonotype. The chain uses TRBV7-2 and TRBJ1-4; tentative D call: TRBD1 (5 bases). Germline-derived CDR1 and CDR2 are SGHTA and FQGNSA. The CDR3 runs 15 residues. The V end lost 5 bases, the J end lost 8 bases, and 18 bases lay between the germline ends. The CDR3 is CASSRRDRGNEKLFF. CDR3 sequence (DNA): TGTGCCAGCAGCCGCCGGGACCGAGGGAACGAAAAACTGTTTTTT.

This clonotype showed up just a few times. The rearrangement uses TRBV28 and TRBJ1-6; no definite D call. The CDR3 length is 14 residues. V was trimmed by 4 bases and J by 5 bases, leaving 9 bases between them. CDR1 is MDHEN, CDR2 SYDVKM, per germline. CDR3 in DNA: TGTGCCAGCAGTTCTCAAGTCCATAATTCACCCCTCCACTTT. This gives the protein CASSSQVHNSPLHF.

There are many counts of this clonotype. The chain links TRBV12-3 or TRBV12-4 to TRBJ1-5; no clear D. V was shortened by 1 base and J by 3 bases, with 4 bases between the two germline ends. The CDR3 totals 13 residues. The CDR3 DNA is TGTGCCAGCAGTTTAGTGGACAATCAGCCCCAGCATTTT. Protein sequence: CASSLVDNQPQHF.

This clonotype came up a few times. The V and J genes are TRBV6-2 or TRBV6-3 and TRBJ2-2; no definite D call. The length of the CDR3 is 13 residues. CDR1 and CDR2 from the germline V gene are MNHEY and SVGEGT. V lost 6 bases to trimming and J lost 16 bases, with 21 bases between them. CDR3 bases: TGTGCCAGCAGCTACCGACTGGGCTCGGGTCCGTTTTTT. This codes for CASSYRLGSGPFF.

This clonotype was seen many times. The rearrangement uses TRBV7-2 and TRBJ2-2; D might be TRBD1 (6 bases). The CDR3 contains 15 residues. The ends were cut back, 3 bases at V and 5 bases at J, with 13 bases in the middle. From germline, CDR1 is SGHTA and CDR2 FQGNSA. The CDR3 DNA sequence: TGTGCCAGCAGCTTCCGGCAGGGGATTACCGGGGAGCTGTTTTTT. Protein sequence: CASSFRQGITGELFF. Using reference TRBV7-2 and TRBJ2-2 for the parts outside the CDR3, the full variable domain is GAGVSQSPSNKVTEKGKDVELRCDPISGHTALYWYRQSLGQGLEFLIYFQGNSAPDKSGLPSDRFSAERTGGSVSTLTIQRTQQEDSAVYLCASSFRQGITGELFFGEGSRLTVL.

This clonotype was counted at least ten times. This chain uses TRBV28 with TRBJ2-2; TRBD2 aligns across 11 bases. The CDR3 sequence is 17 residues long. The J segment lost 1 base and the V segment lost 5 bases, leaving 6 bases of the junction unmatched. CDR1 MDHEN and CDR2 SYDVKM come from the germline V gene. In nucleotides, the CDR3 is TGTGCCAGCAGTGCGGCTAGCGGGAGGCTGAACACCGGGGAGCTGTTTTTT. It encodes CASSAASGRLNTGELFF.

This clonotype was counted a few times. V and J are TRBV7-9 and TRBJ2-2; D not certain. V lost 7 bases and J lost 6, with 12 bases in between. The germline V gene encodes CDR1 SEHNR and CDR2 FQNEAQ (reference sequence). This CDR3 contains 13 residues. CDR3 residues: CASTTELSGELFF. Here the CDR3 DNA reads TGTGCCAGCACCACTGAGCTATCCGGGGAGCTGTTTTTT. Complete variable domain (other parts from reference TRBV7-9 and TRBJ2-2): DTGVSQNPRHKITKRGQNVTFRCDPISEHNRLYWYRQTLGQGPEFLTYFQNEAQLEKSRLLSDRFSAERPKGSFSTLEIQRTEQGDSAMYLCASTTELSGELFFGEGSRLTVL.

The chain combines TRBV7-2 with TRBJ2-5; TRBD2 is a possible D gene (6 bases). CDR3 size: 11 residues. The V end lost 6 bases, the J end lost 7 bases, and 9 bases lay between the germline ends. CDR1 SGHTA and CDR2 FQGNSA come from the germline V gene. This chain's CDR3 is CASRAGGTQYF. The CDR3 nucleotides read TGTGCCAGCAGAGCCGGGGGGACCCAGTACTTC.

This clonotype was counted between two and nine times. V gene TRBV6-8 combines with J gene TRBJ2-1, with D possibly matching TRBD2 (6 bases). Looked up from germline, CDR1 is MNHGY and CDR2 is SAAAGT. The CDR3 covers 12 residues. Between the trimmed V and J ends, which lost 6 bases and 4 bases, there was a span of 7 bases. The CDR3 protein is CASSGSYNEQFF. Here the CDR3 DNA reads TGTGCCAGCAGCGGGAGTTACAATGAGCAGTTCTTC.

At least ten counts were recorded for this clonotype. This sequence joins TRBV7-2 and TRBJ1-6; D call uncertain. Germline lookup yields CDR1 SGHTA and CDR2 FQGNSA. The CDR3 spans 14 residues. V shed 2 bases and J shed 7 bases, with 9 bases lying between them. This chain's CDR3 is CASSLRDPNSPLHF. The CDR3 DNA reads TGTGCCAGCAGCTTAAGAGACCCAAATTCACCCCTCCACTTT.

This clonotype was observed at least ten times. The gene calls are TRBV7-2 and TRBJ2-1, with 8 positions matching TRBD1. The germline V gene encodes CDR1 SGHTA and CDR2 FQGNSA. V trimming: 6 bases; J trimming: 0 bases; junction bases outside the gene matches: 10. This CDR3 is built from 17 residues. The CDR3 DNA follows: TGTGCCAGCAGACAGGGACAGGCTGGTTTCTCCTACAATGAGCAGTTCTTC. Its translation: CASRQGQAGFSYNEQFF.

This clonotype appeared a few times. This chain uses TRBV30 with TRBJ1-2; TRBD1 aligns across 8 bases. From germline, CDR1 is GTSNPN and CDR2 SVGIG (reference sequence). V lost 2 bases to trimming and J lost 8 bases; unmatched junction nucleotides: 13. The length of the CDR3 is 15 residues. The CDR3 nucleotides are TGTGCCTGGAGTCCACCCCTTCGGACAGGGCCCGGCTACACCTTC. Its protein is CAWSPPLRTGPGYTF.

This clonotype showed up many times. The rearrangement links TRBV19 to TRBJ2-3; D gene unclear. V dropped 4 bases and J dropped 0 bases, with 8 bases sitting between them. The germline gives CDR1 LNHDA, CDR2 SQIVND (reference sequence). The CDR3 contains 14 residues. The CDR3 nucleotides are TGTGCCAGTAGTAATTATATTAGCACAGATACGCAGTATTTT. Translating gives CASSNYISTDTQYF. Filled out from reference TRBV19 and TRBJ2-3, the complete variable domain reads DGGITQSPKYLFRKEGQNVTLSCEQNLNHDAMYWYRQDPGQGLRLIYYSQIVNDFQKGDIAEGYSVSREKKESFPLTVTSAQKNPTAFYLCASSNYISTDTQYFGPGTRLTVL.

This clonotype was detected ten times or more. DNA of the CDR3: TGTGCCAGCAGTTCGGGCCGTGAGCGTGGCTACACCTTC. It translates to CASSSGRERGYTF. The chain employs TRBV12-3 or TRBV12-4 and TRBJ1-2; D gene unclear. V was pared by 4 bases and J by 7 bases, with 13 bases between. The CDR3 runs to 13 residues.

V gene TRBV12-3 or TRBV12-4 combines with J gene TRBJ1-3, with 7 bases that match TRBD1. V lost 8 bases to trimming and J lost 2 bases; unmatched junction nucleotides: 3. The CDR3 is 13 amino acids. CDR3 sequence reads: CASDRETGNTIYF. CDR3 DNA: TGTGCCAGCGACAGGGAGACTGGAAACACCATATATTTT.

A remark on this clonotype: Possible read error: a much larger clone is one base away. The CDR3 reads CASSHGEGYYGYTF. DNA for the CDR3: TGTGCCAGCAGCCATGGTGAGGGATACTATGGCTACACCTTC. The chain couples TRBV4-1 to TRBJ1-2; D is unresolved. Germline V gene data show CDR1 as MGHRA and CDR2 as YSYEKL. CDR3 size: 14 residues.

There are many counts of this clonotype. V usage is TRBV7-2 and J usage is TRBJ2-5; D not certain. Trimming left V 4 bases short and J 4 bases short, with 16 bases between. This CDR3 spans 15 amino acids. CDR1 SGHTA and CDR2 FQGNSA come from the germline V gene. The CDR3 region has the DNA TGTGCCAGCAGCTCTCACGTAGTTCTCGCAGAGACCCAGTACTTC. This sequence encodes CASSSHVVLAETQYF.

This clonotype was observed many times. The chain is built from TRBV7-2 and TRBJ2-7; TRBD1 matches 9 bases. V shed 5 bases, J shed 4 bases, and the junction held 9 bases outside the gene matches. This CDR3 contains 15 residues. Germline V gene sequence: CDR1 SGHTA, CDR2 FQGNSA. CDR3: CASSASPGQGYEQYF. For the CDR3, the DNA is TGTGCCAGCAGCGCTTCCCCGGGACAGGGTTACGAGCAGTACTTC.

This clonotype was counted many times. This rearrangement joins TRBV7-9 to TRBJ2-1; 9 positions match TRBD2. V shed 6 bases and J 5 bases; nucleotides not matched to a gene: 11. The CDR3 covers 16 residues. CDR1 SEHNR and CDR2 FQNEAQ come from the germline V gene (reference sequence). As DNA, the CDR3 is TGTGCCAGCAGAGGCCCTCTAGCGGGGTCGAACAATGAGCAGTTCTTC. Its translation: CASRGPLAGSNNEQFF.

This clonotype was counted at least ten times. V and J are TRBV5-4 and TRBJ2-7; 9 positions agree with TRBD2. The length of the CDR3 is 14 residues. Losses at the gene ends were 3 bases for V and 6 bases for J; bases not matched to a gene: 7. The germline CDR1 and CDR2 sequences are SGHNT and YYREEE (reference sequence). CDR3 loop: CASSSSGRWAEQYF. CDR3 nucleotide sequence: TGTGCCAGCAGCTCCAGCGGGAGGTGGGCCGAGCAGTACTTC.